This TCR beta chain was identified during a study of shared clonotypes between healthy human individuals (dated by TCRdb to the early 2020s). Context from the whole study: Two women and a few men aged 18 to 49 years were included in the cohort. For each donor, three plates each were used for CD4 naive and CD4 memory, two plates were used for CD8 naive, and one plate was used for CD8 memory. Between about 0.9 and 10 billion PBMCs per donor were obtained by leukapheresis. Blood TCR repertoires of about 5 healthy adults were deeply sequenced to estimate repertoire size and the extent of clonotype sharing between individuals. To increase sequencing depth and limit assay-specific biases, different laboratories used diverse techniques to prepare libraries and sequence TCR repertoires.

Trimming takes 0 bases off V and 5 bases off J; junction bases not matched to a gene: 5. From the germline V gene, CDR1 is SGHTS and CDR2 is YDEGEE. There are 15 amino acids in the CDR3, from cysteine to phenylalanine inclusive. CDR3 DNA only is kept here, 45 bases in frame from base 1. Concerning this clone: Its antigen target is currently unknown. Per-base qualities were not stored, and no clone one base away is much larger.

Using the deep immunoSEQ assay, multiplex PCR amplified TCR CDR3 regions from genomic DNA. Extracted genomic DNA from each cell subset was distributed evenly across all wells of several immunoSEQ 96-well plates, and each plate was treated as a replicate. For sorted subsets, approximately 190 ng of genomic DNA, equivalent to 25,000 to 30,000 T cell genomes, went into each replicate PCR. Purified libraries were quantified with a Qubit 3.0 fluorometer, sized on a Bioanalyzer 2100, and re-quantified with the KAPA Library Quantification kit. Each immunoSEQ 96-well plate was sequenced on its own single-read 150-cycle Illumina NextSeq 550 flow cell. For the original study's pipeline: The immunoSEQ output contained only junctional sequences without quality scores, so filtering could not match that applied to full-length reads. Sequences were annotated with PyIR, a Python wrapper for IgBLAST v1.9, and V/J genes and CDR3 were assigned using IMGT germline references. Any read was removed if the V/J assignment was weak (E-value above 1e-6), the CDR3 was missing, or the read contained stop codons, out-of-frame junctions, or ambiguous translated residues. V3J clonotypes were defined as sequences sharing the same inferred V gene, J gene, and CDR3 amino acid sequence. Percentage overlap between repertoires was computed as shared unique clonotypes divided by the size of the smaller repertoire. RTK rarefaction, the Chao1 estimator, and Recon v2.1 estimates of unobserved clonotypes were used to assess repertoire richness. For all TCRbeta clonotypes obtained by the gDNA method from several donors, generation probabilities were computed with OLGA. Sourced from immuneACCESS, this table was stored by TCRdb with only in-frame sequences that have V and J called. A share of the clones is absent; for the studies checked, an unresolved V gene accounts for under half, and the remainder has no known explanation. The D gene and trimming were derived from the DNA, and the V and J assignments and clone size from that table. For this sample the table gives around 2,000,000 clones, of which about 95% were detected only once. The ten largest make up roughly 1.2% of the sample.

General findings and caveats noted by the study authors: Across four donors, approximately 4.9% of naive CD4, approximately 3.6% of naive CD8, around 2.5% of memory CD4, and around 0.4% of memory CD8 clonotypes were shared. Pairwise subsampling led to the expectation that sequencing depth would affect the degree of clonotype sharing among donors. Rarefaction of sorted-subset datasets indicated incomplete sequencing despite the large sequencing depth. Larger estimated clonotype richness was generally found for naive subsets than for memory subsets. Compared with non-shared clonotypes, clonotypes shared by all four sorted-subset donors had higher generation probabilities. The small number of donors limited the genetic and exposure-history diversity represented. Only blood was sampled, and tissue TCR repertoires likely differ from those in blood.

CD8 naive samples were CD45RO-negative cells positively selected for CCR7, giving a CD45RA+CCR7+ population that excluded TemRA cells. Healthy HIV-negative adults with no recently reported acute infections or vaccinations were included as donors. Every donor was a Caucasian adult living in Nashville, Tennessee, USA. Blood was collected by leukapheresis, and PBMCs were isolated by Ficoll-Histopaque density gradient centrifugation and then cryopreserved in liquid nitrogen vapor phase. Analytical flow cytometry was used to check the purity and quantity of each magnetically sorted T cell population. From each sorted fraction, genomic DNA was isolated and quantified by UV absorbance on a Nanodrop 2000c.

The clonotype originates from a man younger than 30 in good health. The sequenced material came from naive CD8+ T cells sorted from blood. The cell subset or site label, read with the paper, signifies: CD45RA+CCR7+. The chain is encoded by TRBV5-8 joined to TRBJ1-5; a stretch of 7 junction bases matches TRBD1. DNA sequence: TGTGCCAGCAGCTTGGGGGAAGGGGGCCATCAGCCCCAGCATTTT. Translated, this is CASSLGEGGHQPQHF.